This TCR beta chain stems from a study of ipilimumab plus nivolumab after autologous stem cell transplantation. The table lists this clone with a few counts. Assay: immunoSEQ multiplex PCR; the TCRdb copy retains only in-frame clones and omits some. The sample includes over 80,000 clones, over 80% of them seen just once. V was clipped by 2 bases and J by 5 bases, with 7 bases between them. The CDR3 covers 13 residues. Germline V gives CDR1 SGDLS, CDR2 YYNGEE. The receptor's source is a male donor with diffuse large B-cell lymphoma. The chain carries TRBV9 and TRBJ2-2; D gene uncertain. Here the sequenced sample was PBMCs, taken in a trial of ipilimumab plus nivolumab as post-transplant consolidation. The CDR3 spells CASSVSITGELFF. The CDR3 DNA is TGTGCCAGCAGCGTGAGCATAACCGGGGAGCTGTTTTTT.